This TCR beta chain was observed in a study of identical twins. V gave up 5 bases and J gave up 1 base, with 15 bases separating them. The CDR3 is 15 residues long. The germline V gene has CDR1 SEHNR and CDR2 FQNEAQ (reference sequence). Details on this clonotype: Its antigen remains unknown.

Study observations and caveats: Fewer insertions marked abundant cord blood beta clonotypes; young adult naive trended weakly, memory not at all. In drawing conclusions, the study used cross-sectional statistical analysis and did not follow the same donors.

Healthy Caucasians made up all donors. cDNA carried unique molecular identifiers, and a universal primer site was added by template switching. TCRdb recomputed calls from the 5' RACE reads with MiXCR, one row per CDR3 protein. The table lists a few hundred thousand distinct CDR3 sequences, about 13% of them singletons. The sample was also linked to a second study, of yellow fever vaccine responses in identical twins.

V gene TRBV7-9 combines with J gene TRBJ2-7; D might be TRBD2 (6 bases). The sequenced sample consisted of memory (CD45RO+) T cells sorted from blood. This receptor was identified in a woman under 30 in good health. In nucleotides, the CDR3 is TGTGCCAGCAGCGTCCAGGGCGGGGTTTCCTACGAGCAGTACTTC. Encoded protein: CASSVQGGVSYEQYF.